This TCR beta chain was found in a study of identical twins. Whole-study findings and limits: Where beta out-of-frame sequences were concerned, excess twin sharing was weaker.

A universal primer site arose from template switching, and cDNA bore unique molecular identifiers. TCRdb redid the calling of the 5' RACE reads with MiXCR, one entry per CDR3 protein. The data show roughly 690,000 distinct CDR3 sequences, less than 25% seen once. As for this clonotype: Its specificity is unknown.

Trimming took 6 bases from V and 2 from J, leaving 12 bases between them. This CDR3 is 14 amino acids long. Germline-derived CDR1 and CDR2 are WSHSY and SAAADI. These data are also associated with another study on T cells expressing NK-cell markers. As that report states: The CD3+CD56-NKG2C+ fraction was also led by these clonotypes in several donors.

The sample comprised PBMCs. The sequence came from a woman aged 18-35 years in good health. The chain links TRBV10-2 to TRBJ2-3; D might be TRBD2 (6 bases). CDR3 amino acids: CASSAGRNTDTQYF. CDR3 bases: TGCGCCAGCAGCGCGGGACGGAACACAGATACGCAGTATTTT.